These T cell receptor beta chains were read from a single sample in a study of shared clonotypes between healthy human individuals. Profiled with immunoSEQ multiplex PCR; TCRdb holds only in-frame clones, not every one. The profile covers roughly 1.5 million clones, with under 99% appearing a single time and roughly 0.45% taken by the ten largest. The sequencing input was naive CD4+ T cells sorted from blood. These receptors came from a man younger than 40 in good health. The CDR3 runs from the conserved cysteine through the conserved F or W. D genes are given only for firm matches. The listing skips clone size in some rows; elsewhere it reads once, few, many or a size class.

CDR3: CASSLSSQGRPNEKLFF
DNA: TGTGCCAGCAGTTTATCGTCCCAGGGTAGACCTAATGAAAAACTGTTTTTT
D: -
J: TRBJ1-4
size: -
V: TRBV27

CDR3: CASSLEVGTSSWNEQFF
DNA: TGTGCCAGCAGCTTAGAAGTAGGGACGTCATCTTGGAATGAGCAGTTCTTC
D: -
J: TRBJ2-1
size: once
V: TRBV11-1

CDR3: CASSPRRDTQYF
DNA: TGTGCCAGCAGTCCGCGGAGGGATACGCAGTATTTT
D: -
J: TRBJ2-3
size: -
V: TRBV27

CDR3: CASLQGSTEAFF
DNA: TGTGCCAGTTTACAGGGTTCCACTGAAGCTTTCTTT
D: -
J: TRBJ1-1
size: -
V: TRBV28

CDR3: CASSLGLAGYDGETQYF
DNA: TGTGCCAGCAGCTTAGGGCTAGCGGGATACGACGGGGAGACCCAGTACTTC
D: TRBD2
J: TRBJ2-5
size: -
V: TRBV11-3

CDR3: CASSWESRGETQYF
DNA: TGCGCCAGCAGCTGGGAGAGCCGGGGAGAGACCCAGTACTTC
D: -
J: TRBJ2-5
size: -
V: TRBV5-1

CDR3: CASSALSGFPAYEQYF
DNA: TGTGCCAGCAGTGCTTTATCGGGTTTTCCGGCCTACGAGCAGTACTTC
D: -
J: TRBJ2-7
size: -
V: TRBV6-1

CDR3: CASSQVVRREGLGNNEQFF
DNA: TGTGCCAGCAGCCAAGTCGTTCGGCGGGAGGGCCTCGGTAACAATGAGCAGTTCTTC
D: TRBD2
J: TRBJ2-1
size: -
V: TRBV4-2

CDR3: CASSAGQGFNNEQFF
DNA: TGTGCCAGCAGTGCGGGACAGGGGTTTAACAATGAGCAGTTCTTC
D: TRBD1
J: TRBJ2-1
size: -
V: TRBV6-1

CDR3: CASSVLQGGYGYTF
DNA: TGTGCCAGCAGTGTTTTGCAGGGGGGCTATGGCTACACCTTC
D: TRBD1
J: TRBJ1-2
size: -
V: TRBV2

CDR3: CASSIPPPSRPQHF
DNA: TGTGCCAGTAGTATTCCCCCCCCGTCAAGGCCCCAGCATTTT
D: -
J: TRBJ1-5
size: -
V: TRBV19

CDR3: CASSLVGGPAYEQYF
DNA: TGCGCCAGCAGCTTGGTGGGAGGGCCGGCCTACGAGCAGTACTTC
D: TRBD2
J: TRBJ2-7
size: -
V: TRBV5-1

CDR3: CASSEDGNGETQYF
DNA: TGCGCCAGCAGCGAGGACGGAAACGGAGAGACCCAGTACTTC
D: -
J: TRBJ2-5
size: -
V: TRBV5-1

CDR3: CASTSRGTGGPYEQYF
DNA: TGTGCCAGCACCTCCAGGGGGACAGGGGGCCCTTACGAGCAGTACTTC
D: TRBD1
J: TRBJ2-7
size: -
V: TRBV2

CDR3: CASSVEDRGYEQYF
DNA: TGTGCCAGCAGCGTAGAGGACAGGGGCTACGAGCAGTACTTC
D: TRBD1
J: TRBJ2-7
size: -
V: TRBV9

CDR3: CAWRADNYEQYF
DNA: TGTGCCTGGAGGGCGGACAACTACGAGCAGTACTTC
D: -
J: TRBJ2-7
size: -
V: TRBV30

CDR3: CSVETGQGVHEQYF
DNA: TGCAGCGTTGAGACCGGACAGGGCGTCCACGAGCAGTACTTC
D: TRBD1
J: TRBJ2-7
size: -
V: TRBV29-1

CDR3: CSSGGSATDTQYF
DNA: TGCAGCTCTGGGGGCAGTGCCACAGATACGCAGTATTTT
D: -
J: TRBJ2-3
size: -
V: TRBV29-1

CDR3: CASSVVGGAGVLEQYF
DNA: TGTGCCAGCAGCGTCGTGGGGGGAGCGGGAGTTCTCGAGCAGTACTTC
D: TRBD2
J: TRBJ2-7
size: -
V: TRBV9

CDR3: CASSVGVAGTLQETQYF
DNA: TGTGCCAGCAGCGTAGGGGTAGCCGGGACTCTCCAAGAGACCCAGTACTTC
D: -
J: TRBJ2-5
size: -
V: TRBV9

CDR3: CASSPRDTQSATNEKLFF
DNA: TGTGCCAGCAGTCCGCGGGACACACAGTCTGCAACTAATGAAAAACTGTTTTTT
D: -
J: TRBJ1-4
size: -
V: TRBV28

CDR3: CASSVQGTYGYTF
DNA: TGTGCCAGCAGTGTCCAGGGGACCTATGGCTACACCTTC
D: -
J: TRBJ1-2
size: -
V: TRBV2

CDR3: CASSSTGRYEQYF
DNA: TGTGCCAGCAGCTCGACAGGACGCTACGAGCAGTACTTC
D: -
J: TRBJ2-7
size: -
V: TRBV7-2

CDR3: CASSRDRRLSATNEKLFF
DNA: TGCGCCAGCAGTCGGGACAGGAGACTTTCTGCAACTAATGAAAAACTGTTTTTT
D: TRBD1
J: TRBJ1-4
size: -
V: TRBV5-1

CDR3: CASRTDLAYEQYF
DNA: TGTGCCAGCAGGACGGACTTAGCCTACGAGCAGTACTTC
D: -
J: TRBJ2-7
size: once
V: TRBV2

CDR3: CASIFGPLTQPQHF
DNA: TGTGCCAGCATTTTCGGCCCGTTGACGCAGCCCCAGCATTTT
D: -
J: TRBJ1-5
size: -
V: TRBV6-1

CDR3: CASSRPGTRGYTF
DNA: TGTGCCAGCAGTAGGCCCGGGACTAGGGGCTACACCTTC
D: -
J: TRBJ1-2
size: -
V: TRBV25-1

CDR3: CASSDIRGHEKLFF
DNA: TGTGCCAGCAGTGACATCCGAGGGCATGAAAAACTGTTTTTT
D: -
J: TRBJ1-4
size: -
V: TRBV2

CDR3: CASSPWGDTEAFF
DNA: TGTGCCAGCAGCCCGTGGGGGGACACTGAAGCTTTCTTT
D: -
J: TRBJ1-1
size: once
V: TRBV7-2

CDR3: CASSDRGNTGELFF
DNA: TGTGCCAGTAGTGACAGGGGGAACACCGGGGAGCTGTTTTTT
D: TRBD1
J: TRBJ2-2
size: -
V: TRBV19

CDR3: CASSRQGLGTDTQYF
DNA: TGCGCCAGCAGCCGCCAGGGGTTAGGCACAGATACGCAGTATTTT
D: -
J: TRBJ2-3
size: -
V: TRBV5-1

CDR3: CASSNPAYEQYF
DNA: TGTGCCAGTAGTAATCCCGCCTACGAGCAGTACTTC
D: -
J: TRBJ2-7
size: once
V: TRBV19

CDR3: CASSLALNEQFF
DNA: TGTGCCAGCAGCTTGGCTCTCAATGAGCAGTTCTTC
D: -
J: TRBJ2-1
size: -
V: TRBV5-4

CDR3: CASSSSAQRTDTQYF
DNA: TGTGCCAGCAGCTCGTCCGCGCAGCGCACAGATACGCAGTATTTT
D: -
J: TRBJ2-3
size: -
V: TRBV7-2

CDR3: CASSSGLAGVSYEQYF
DNA: TGTGCCAGCAGTTCGGGACTAGCGGGAGTATCCTACGAGCAGTACTTC
D: TRBD2
J: TRBJ2-7
size: -
V: TRBV27

CDR3: CASSSLQGSTDTQYF
DNA: TGTGCCAGTAGTAGTCTACAGGGTTCCACAGATACGCAGTATTTT
D: -
J: TRBJ2-3
size: -
V: TRBV19

CDR3: CAIRLETNTGELFF
DNA: TGTGCCATCAGGTTAGAGACCAACACCGGGGAGCTGTTTTTT
D: -
J: TRBJ2-2
size: -
V: TRBV10-3

CDR3: CASRTGQTLNYGYTF
DNA: TGTGCCAGCAGAACGGGACAGACTTTAAACTATGGCTACACCTTC
D: TRBD1
J: TRBJ1-2
size: -
V: TRBV6-1

CDR3: CASSLGTGLGYTF
DNA: TGTGCCAGCAGTTTAGGGACAGGGCTCGGCTACACCTTC
D: TRBD1
J: TRBJ1-2
size: -
V: TRBV28

CDR3: CASSLARSPGGYNEQFF
DNA: TGTGCCAGCAGCTTAGCGCGCTCCCCGGGGGGTTACAATGAGCAGTTCTTC
D: TRBD2
J: TRBJ2-1
size: -
V: TRBV7-9

CDR3: CSVEDRTGVETQYF
DNA: TGCAGCGTTGAAGATCGCACAGGGGTAGAGACCCAGTACTTC
D: TRBD1
J: TRBJ2-5
size: -
V: TRBV29-1

CDR3: CASSVESGVLSTDTQYF
DNA: TGTGCCAGCAGCGTAGAGTCGGGGGTTCTTAGCACAGATACGCAGTATTTT
D: -
J: TRBJ2-3
size: once
V: TRBV9

CDR3: CATSRISQPQHF
DNA: TGTGCCACCAGCCGAATATCTCAGCCCCAGCATTTT
D: -
J: TRBJ1-5
size: -
V: TRBV15

CDR3: CASNPSGRSYNEQFF
DNA: TGTGCCAGCAACCCTAGCGGGAGATCCTACAATGAGCAGTTCTTC
D: TRBD2
J: TRBJ2-1
size: once
V: TRBV7-9